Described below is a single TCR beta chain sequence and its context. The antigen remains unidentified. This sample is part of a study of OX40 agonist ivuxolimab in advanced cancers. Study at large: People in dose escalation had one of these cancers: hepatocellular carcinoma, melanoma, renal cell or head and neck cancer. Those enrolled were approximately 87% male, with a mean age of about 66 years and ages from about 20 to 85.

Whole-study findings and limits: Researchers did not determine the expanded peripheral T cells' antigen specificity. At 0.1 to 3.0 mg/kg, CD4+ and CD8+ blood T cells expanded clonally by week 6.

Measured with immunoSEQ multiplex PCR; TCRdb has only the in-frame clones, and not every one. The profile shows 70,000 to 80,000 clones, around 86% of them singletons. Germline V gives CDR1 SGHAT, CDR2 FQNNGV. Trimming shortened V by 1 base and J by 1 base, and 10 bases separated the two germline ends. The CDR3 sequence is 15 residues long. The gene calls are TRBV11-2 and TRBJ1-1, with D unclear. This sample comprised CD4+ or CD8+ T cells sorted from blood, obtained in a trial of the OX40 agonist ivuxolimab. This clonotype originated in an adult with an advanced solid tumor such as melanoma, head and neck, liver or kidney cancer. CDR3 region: CASSLVLSGNTEAFF. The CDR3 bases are TGTGCCAGCAGCTTAGTTTTGTCGGGGAACACTGAAGCTTTCTTT.